The clone carrying this T cell receptor beta chain came up a few times. Its specificity is unknown. This sample was included in a study of early T cells in non-severe SARS-CoV-2 infection. Individual cDNA molecules were tagged with unique molecular identifiers, the study reported. TCRdb passed the 5' RACE reads through MiXCR, listing each CDR3 protein once. This sample has fewer than 80,000 distinct CDR3 sequences, with 9% to 15% found just once. Study results and limitations: Anti-spike CD8 responses were favored in VDJdb matching, and private and CD4 specificities were missed.

There are 13 residues in the CDR3. Trimming left V 4 bases short and J 3 bases short, with 10 bases between. Per germline, CDR1 DFQATT and CDR2 SNEGSKA (reference sequence). The TCR originated in an adult who was a healthcare worker with PCR-confirmed SARS-CoV-2 infection or an uninfected control (not recorded which). The chain is built from TRBV20-1 and TRBJ2-1, with D unclear. Sequencing input: whole blood. CDR3: CSATRTIYNEQFF. The CDR3 DNA reads as TGCAGTGCTACCCGGACCATCTACAATGAGCAGTTCTTC.